This TCR beta chain was documented in a study of blood T cell repertoires in COVID-19. Study in general: COVID-19 samples, acute and convalescent, were from the United States, Italy and Spain. PBMCs, B-cell-depleted T cells, or T cells were the source of the cDNA or gDNA that made up the material.

Libraries were prepared by immunoSEQ multiplex PCR; TCRdb keeps only in-frame clonotypes and omits some of them. Of about 210,000 clones detected, 70% to 90% appear once; the ten largest clones hold 4.5% to 5.5%. Germline V gene data show CDR1 as SEHNR and CDR2 as FQNEAQ (reference sequence). The V gene end was trimmed by 6 bases and the J gene end by 1 base; junction bases not matched to a gene: 6. CDR3 length: 15 amino acids. This receptor was identified in a middle-aged woman with acute or convalescent COVID-19. The sample taken for sequencing was peripheral blood. J is TRBJ1-1 and V is TRBV7-9, with 9 bases matching TRBD1. This chain's CDR3 is CASRYTGGGNTEAFF. CDR3 DNA sequence: TGTGCCAGCAGATACACAGGGGGCGGGAACACTGAAGCTTTCTTT.